The clone carrying this TCR beta chain was observed a handful of times. The antigen remains unidentified. This CDR3 has 14 residues. Trimming removed 4 bases from V and 5 bases from J, with 13 bases in between. Germline V lookup: CDR1 SGDLS, CDR2 YYNGEE. This sample was taken from a study of CD8+ T cells in alopecia areata. Study observations and caveats: Greater clonality was observed in lesional scalp samples, especially alopecia totalis/universalis, versus normal scalp. Besides other cells, scalp samples also yield sequences of resident alphabeta T cells from normal skin.

Cell sorting was applied to PBMCs, and CD4+ and CD8+ T cells were collected. After isolation, RNA underwent reverse transcription to generate cDNA as the sequencing template. Measured with immunoSEQ multiplex PCR; TCRdb has only the in-frame clones, and not every one. This table has about 200,000 clones, approximately 60% appearing once. V usage is TRBV9 and J usage is TRBJ2-1; weak D call: TRBD2 (6 bases). The material sequenced was CD8+ T cells sorted from blood. The TCR sequence derives from a human donor in good health. The CDR3 DNA follows: TGTGCCAGCAGCAGCCCTAGCGATGACAATGAGCAGTTCTTC. Residues: CASSSPSDDNEQFF. Full variable domain (remainder filled in from reference TRBV9 and TRBJ2-1): DSGVTQTPKHLITATGQRVTLRCSPRSGDLSVYWYQQSLDQGLQFLIQYYNGEERAKGNILERFSAQQFPDLHSELNLSSLELGDSALYFCASSSPSDDNEQFFGPGTRLTVL.